These 12 T cell receptor beta chains were all obtained from the same sample, sequenced in a study of control samples from healthy donors and cancer patients. Here immunoSEQ multiplex PCR was the method, and the copy in TCRdb shows in-frame clones only, minus some. The sample holds tens of thousands of clones, around 89% seen once. Sequencing was carried out using blood. The receptors derive from a woman in her 70s in good health.

The V gene is TRBV3-1 (or the pseudogene TRBV3-2), the J gene TRBJ2-5; TRBD2 agrees at 16 bases. Germline CDR1 reads LGHDT; CDR2 reads YNNKEL (reference sequence). CDR3 length equals 17 residues. The V segment lost 4 bases and the J segment 4 bases; nucleotides outside the gene matches: 6. CDR3 region: CASSPGTSGRERETQYF. CDR3 coding DNA: TGTGCCAGCAGCCCTGGGACTAGCGGGAGGGAGCGAGAGACCCAGTACTTC.

J is TRBJ1-5 and V is TRBV2, with D maybe TRBD1 (6 bases). The CDR3 consists of 14 residues. Germline V gene sequence: CDR1 SNHLY, CDR2 FYNNEI. Trimming pared 7 bases from V and 7 bases from J, leaving 17 bases between. For the CDR3, the DNA is TGTGCCAGCAATACCAACAGGGATGGGCAGCCCCAGCATTTT. This gives the protein CASNTNRDGQPQHF.

This chain connects TRBV6-6 to TRBJ2-2, with D possibly being TRBD1 or TRBD2 (5 bases each). CDR1 and CDR2 from the germline V gene are MNHNY and SVGAGI (reference sequence). V was clipped by 8 bases and J by 6 bases, with 25 bases between them. This CDR3 is 17 amino acids long. In DNA, the CDR3 is TGTGCCAGCCGTCCGGGGACGGGCCCCCAAGGGGCCGGGGAGCTGTTTTTT. This encodes CASRPGTGPQGAGELFF.

This chain connects TRBV13 to TRBJ2-7; 10 nucleotides align to TRBD1. From germline, CDR1 is PRHDT and CDR2 FYEKMQ (reference sequence). CDR3 length equals 15 residues. V dropped 5 bases and J dropped 4; count of bases not matched to a gene: 8. The CDR3 DNA reads as TGTGCCAGCAGCGCCCCCGGGACAGGGGAGTACGAGCAGTACTTC. It is translated as CASSAPGTGEYEQYF.

The chain joins TRBV3-1 (or the pseudogene TRBV3-2) to TRBJ2-2; 10 bases line up with TRBD2. The germline gives CDR1 LGHDT, CDR2 YNNKEL (reference sequence). Germline trimming cut 1 base from V and 1 base from J; bases unmatched to any gene: 0. The CDR3 is made up of 16 amino acids. The CDR3 protein is CASSQGTSGNTGELFF. CDR3 in DNA: TGTGCCAGCAGCCAAGGGACTAGCGGGAACACCGGGGAGCTGTTTTTT.

V is TRBV18 and J is TRBJ2-7, with D unclear. The CDR3 covers 19 residues. Looked up from germline, CDR1 is KGHSH and CDR2 is LQKENI. The ends were cut back, 1 base at V and 3 bases at J, with 25 bases in the middle. The CDR3 spells CASSPRSAKLNGSLYEQYF. The DNA of the CDR3 is TGTGCCAGCTCACCACGGTCGGCGAAACTAAATGGATCTCTCTACGAGCAGTACTTC.

The CDR3 loop is CASSYSYSRTYGYTF. The CDR3 coding sequence is TGTGCCAGCAGTTACTCGTACAGTCGCACCTATGGCTACACCTTC. The chain carries TRBV6-2 or TRBV6-3 and TRBJ1-2, with D unresolved. V lost 0 bases, J lost 4 bases, and 12 bases lay in between. Looked up from germline, CDR1 is MNHEY and CDR2 is SVGEGT. This CDR3 is 15 amino acids long.

This clone was observed a single time. The chain has TRBV15 and TRBJ2-6; 7 positions match TRBD1. Germline values: CDR1 LNHNV, CDR2 YYDKDF (reference sequence). Trimming at V came to 0 bases and at J to 4 bases, leaving 15 bases not matched to a gene. The CDR3 length is 20 residues. The CDR3 protein is CATSRDGPDRAQSGANVLTF. The CDR3 DNA reads TGTGCCACCAGCAGAGATGGTCCTGACAGGGCCCAATCGGGGGCCAACGTCCTGACTTTC.

J is TRBJ2-5 and V is TRBV27; D may be TRBD1 (6 bases). CDR3 length equals 14 residues. V was pared by 2 bases and J by 4 bases, with 11 bases between. Germline V gene data show CDR1 as MNHEY and CDR2 as SMNVEV (reference sequence). For the CDR3, the DNA is TGTGCCAGCAGTTTACAGGGGCCCCGAGAGACCCAGTACTTC. Translating it yields CASSLQGPRETQYF.

V gene TRBV21-1 combines with J gene TRBJ1-1. TRBV21-1 is noted as a pseudogene. This CDR3 comprises 18 residues. For the CDR3, the DNA is TGTGCCAGCAGCAGTTCCCAGGGTGCGGGGGAAACGAACACTGAAGCTTTCTTT. Translating gives CASSSSQGAGETNTEAFF.

This clone is termed large. The chain joins TRBV5-6 to TRBJ2-2, with 9 bases identical to TRBD1. CDR1 is SGHDT and CDR2 is YYEEEE in the germline V gene. With 2 bases clipped from V and 5 bases from J, the junction kept 1 base outside the gene matches. CDR3 length equals 14 residues. This CDR3 is CASSFGTGTGELFF. DNA of the CDR3: TGTGCCAGCAGCTTTGGGACAGGGACCGGGGAGCTGTTTTTT.

The rearrangement joins TRBV30 to TRBJ1-1; no reliable D call. The CDR3 has 13 amino acids. V was clipped by 3 bases and J by 1 base, with 9 bases between them. Germline V CDR1 and CDR2: GTSNPN, SVGIG (reference sequence). The CDR3 DNA reads TGTGCCTGGAGAAGTTATACGAACACTGAAGCTTTCTTT. Protein: CAWRSYTNTEAFF. Supplemented by reference TRBV30 and TRBJ1-1, the full variable domain reads SQTIHQWPATLVQPVGSPLSLECTVEGTSNPNLYWYRQAAGRGLQLLFYSVGIGQISSEVPQNLSASRPQDRQFILSSKKLLLSDSGFYLCAWRSYTNTEAFFGQGTRLTVV.